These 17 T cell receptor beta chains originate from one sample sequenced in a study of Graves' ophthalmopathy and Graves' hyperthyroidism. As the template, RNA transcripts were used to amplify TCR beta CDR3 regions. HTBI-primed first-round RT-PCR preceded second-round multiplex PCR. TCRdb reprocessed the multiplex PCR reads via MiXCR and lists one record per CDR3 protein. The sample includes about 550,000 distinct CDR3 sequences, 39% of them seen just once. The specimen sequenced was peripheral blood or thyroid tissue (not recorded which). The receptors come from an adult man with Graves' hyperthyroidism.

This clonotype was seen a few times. CDR3 sequence: CASSPPEGLSNTGELFF. For the CDR3, the DNA is TGTGCCAGCAGCCCGCCTGAGGGTCTGTCGAACACCGGGGAGCTGTTTTTT. The V and J genes are TRBV7-3 and TRBJ2-2; tentative D call: TRBD2 (5 bases). From germline, CDR1 is SGHTA and CDR2 FQGTGA. Trimming removed 5 bases at V and 0 bases at J, with 16 bases between. The CDR3 length is 17 residues. The full variable domain, in which reference TRBV7-3 and TRBJ2-2 provide the parts outside the CDR3, is GAGVSQTPSNKVTEKGKYVELRCDPISGHTALYWYRQSLGQGPEFLIYFQGTGAADDSGLPNDRFFAVRPEGSVSTLKIQRTERGDSAVYLCASSPPEGLSNTGELFFGEGSRLTVL.

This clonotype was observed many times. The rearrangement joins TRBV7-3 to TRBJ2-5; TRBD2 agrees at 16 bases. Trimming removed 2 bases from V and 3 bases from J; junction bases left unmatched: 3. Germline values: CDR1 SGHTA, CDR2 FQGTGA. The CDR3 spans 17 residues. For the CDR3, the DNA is TGTGCCAGCAGCTTAGGCGGGACTAGCGGGGGGGAAGAGACCCAGTACTTC. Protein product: CASSLGGTSGGEETQYF.

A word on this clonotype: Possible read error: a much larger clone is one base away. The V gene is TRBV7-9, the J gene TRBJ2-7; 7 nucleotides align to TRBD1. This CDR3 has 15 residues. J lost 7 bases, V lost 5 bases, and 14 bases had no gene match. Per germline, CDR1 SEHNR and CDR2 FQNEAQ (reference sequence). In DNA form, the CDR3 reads TGTGCCAGCAGCCCGGCGACAGGGACCACTGGTGAGCAGTACTTC. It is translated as CASSPATGTTGEQYF.

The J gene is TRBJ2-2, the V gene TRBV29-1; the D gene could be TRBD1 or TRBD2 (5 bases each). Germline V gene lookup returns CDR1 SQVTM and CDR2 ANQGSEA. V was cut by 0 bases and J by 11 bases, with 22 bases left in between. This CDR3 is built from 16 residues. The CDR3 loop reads CSVEEGKGASPNELFF. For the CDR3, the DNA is TGCAGCGTTGAAGAAGGTAAAGGGGCTAGCCCCAATGAGCTGTTTTTT.

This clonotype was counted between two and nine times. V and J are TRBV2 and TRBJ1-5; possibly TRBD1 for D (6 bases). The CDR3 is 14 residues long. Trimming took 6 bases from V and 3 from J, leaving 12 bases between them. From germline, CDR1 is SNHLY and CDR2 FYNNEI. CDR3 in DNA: TGTGCCAGCAGAGACAGGCAACTCAATCAGCCCCAGCATTTT. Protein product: CASRDRQLNQPQHF. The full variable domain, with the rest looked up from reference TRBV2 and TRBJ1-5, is EPEVTQTPSHQVTQMGQEVILRCVPISNHLYFYWYRQILGQKVEFLVSFYNNEISEKSEIFDDQFSVERPDGSNFTLKIRSTKLEDSAMYFCASRDRQLNQPQHFGDGTRLSIL.

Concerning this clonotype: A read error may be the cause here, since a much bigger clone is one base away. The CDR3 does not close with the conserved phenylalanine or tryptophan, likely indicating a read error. The CDR3, as DNA: TGTGCCACCGCGGGGGAAACCGCTGAAGCTTTCTTG. This sequence encodes CATAGETAEAFL. V usage is TRBV19 and J usage is TRBJ1-1, with D perhaps TRBD1 (5 bases). The length of the CDR3 is 12 residues. CDR1 is LNHDA, CDR2 SQIVND, per germline (reference sequence). V lost 10 bases to trimming and J lost 6 bases, with 15 bases between them.

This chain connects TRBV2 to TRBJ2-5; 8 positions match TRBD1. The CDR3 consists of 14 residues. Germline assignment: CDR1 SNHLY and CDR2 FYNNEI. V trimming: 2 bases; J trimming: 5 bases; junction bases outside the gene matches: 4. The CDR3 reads CASSESRGHETQYF. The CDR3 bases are TGTGCCAGCAGTGAATCCAGGGGGCACGAGACCCAGTACTTC. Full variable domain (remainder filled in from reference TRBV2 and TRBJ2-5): EPEVTQTPSHQVTQMGQEVILRCVPISNHLYFYWYRQILGQKVEFLVSFYNNEISEKSEIFDDQFSVERPDGSNFTLKIRSTKLEDSAMYFCASSESRGHETQYFGPGTRLLVL.

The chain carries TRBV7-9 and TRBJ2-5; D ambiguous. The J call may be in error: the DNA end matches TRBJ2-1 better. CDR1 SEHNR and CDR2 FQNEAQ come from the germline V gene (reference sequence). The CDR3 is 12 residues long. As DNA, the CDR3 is TGTGCCAGCAGCTTAGTCGGTCCCGAGCAGTTCTTC. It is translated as CASSLVGPEQFF.

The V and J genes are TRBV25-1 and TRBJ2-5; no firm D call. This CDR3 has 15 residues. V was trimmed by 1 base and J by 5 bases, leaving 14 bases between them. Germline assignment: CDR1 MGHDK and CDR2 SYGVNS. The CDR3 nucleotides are TGTGCCAGCAGTGAATTAACCCTGACCGGGGAGACCCAGTACTTC. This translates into CASSELTLTGETQYF.

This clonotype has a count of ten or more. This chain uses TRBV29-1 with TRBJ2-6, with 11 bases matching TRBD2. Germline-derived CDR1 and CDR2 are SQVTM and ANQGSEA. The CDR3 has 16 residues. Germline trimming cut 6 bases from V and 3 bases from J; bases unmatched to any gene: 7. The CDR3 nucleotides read TGCAGCGTCCAACTAGCGGGAGCGGGTGGGGCCAACGTCCTGACTTTC. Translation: CSVQLAGAGGANVLTF.

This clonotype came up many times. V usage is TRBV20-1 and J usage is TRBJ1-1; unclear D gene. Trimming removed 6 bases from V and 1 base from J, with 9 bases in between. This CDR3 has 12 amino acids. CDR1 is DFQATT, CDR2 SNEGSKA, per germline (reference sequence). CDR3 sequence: CSALTENTEAFF. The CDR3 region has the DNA TGCAGTGCCCTGACCGAGAACACTGAAGCTTTCTTT.

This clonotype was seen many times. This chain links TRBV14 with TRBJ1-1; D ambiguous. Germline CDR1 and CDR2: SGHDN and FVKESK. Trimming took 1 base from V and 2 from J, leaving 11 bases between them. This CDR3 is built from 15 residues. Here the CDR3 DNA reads TGTGCCAGCAGCCAAGCTTCCCTGGCAAACACTGAAGCTTTCTTT. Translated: CASSQASLANTEAFF. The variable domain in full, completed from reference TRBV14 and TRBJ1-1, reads EAGVTQFPSHSVIEKGQTVTLRCDPISGHDNLYWYRRVMGKEIKFLLHFVKESKQDESGMPNNRFLAERTGGTYSTLKVQPAELEDSGVYFCASSQASLANTEAFFGQGTRLTVV.

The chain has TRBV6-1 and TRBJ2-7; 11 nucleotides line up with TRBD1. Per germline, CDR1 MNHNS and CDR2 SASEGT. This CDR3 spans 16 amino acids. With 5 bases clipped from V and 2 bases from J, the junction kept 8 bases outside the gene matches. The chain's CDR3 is CASSYLLGQGAYEQYF. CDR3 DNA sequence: TGTGCCAGCAGTTATTTACTGGGACAGGGGGCCTACGAGCAGTACTTC.

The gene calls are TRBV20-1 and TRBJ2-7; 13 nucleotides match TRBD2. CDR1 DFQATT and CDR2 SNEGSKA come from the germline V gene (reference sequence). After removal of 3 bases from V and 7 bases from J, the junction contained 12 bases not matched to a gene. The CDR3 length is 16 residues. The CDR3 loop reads CSARTPGLAGNNEQYF. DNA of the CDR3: TGCAGTGCTAGGACACCGGGACTAGCGGGAAACAATGAGCAGTACTTC.

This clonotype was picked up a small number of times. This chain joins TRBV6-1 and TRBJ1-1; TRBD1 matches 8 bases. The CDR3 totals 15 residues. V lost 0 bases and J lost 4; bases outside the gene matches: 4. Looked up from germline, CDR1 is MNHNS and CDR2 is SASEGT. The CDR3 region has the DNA TGTGCCAGCAGTGAAGCTGGGACAGGTGGCACTGAAGCTTTCTTT. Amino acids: CASSEAGTGGTEAFF.

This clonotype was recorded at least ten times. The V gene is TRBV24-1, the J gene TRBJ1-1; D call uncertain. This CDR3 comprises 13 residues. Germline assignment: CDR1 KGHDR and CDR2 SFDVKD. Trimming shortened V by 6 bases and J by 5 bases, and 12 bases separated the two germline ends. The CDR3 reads CATSSSRHTEAFF. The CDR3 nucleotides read TGTGCCACCAGTTCAAGCAGACATACTGAAGCTTTCTTT.

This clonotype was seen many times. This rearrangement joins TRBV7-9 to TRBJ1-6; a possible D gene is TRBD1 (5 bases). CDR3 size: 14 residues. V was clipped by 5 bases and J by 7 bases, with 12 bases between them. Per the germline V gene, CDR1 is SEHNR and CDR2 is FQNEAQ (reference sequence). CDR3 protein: CASSLTVQNSPLHF. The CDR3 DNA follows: TGTGCCAGCAGCCTGACAGTGCAAAATTCACCCCTCCACTTT. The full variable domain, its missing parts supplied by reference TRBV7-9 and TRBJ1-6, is DTGVSQNPRHKITKRGQNVTFRCDPISEHNRLYWYRQTLGQGPEFLTYFQNEAQLEKSRLLSDRFSAERPKGSFSTLEIQRTEQGDSAMYLCASSLTVQNSPLHFGNGTRLTVT.